This paragraph reports one T cell receptor beta chain. Antigen unknown. The sample belongs to a study of vaccination effects on CD4 cells after COVID-19. Germline V CDR1 and CDR2: SGHKS, YYEKEE (reference sequence). V was clipped by 7 bases and J by 8 bases, with 21 bases between them. This CDR3 comprises 15 residues. Before any sequencing was done, the ViraFEST assay used viral peptide pools to expand antigen-specific CD4+ T cells. Investigators separated out CD4+ T cells once 9 to 11 days of culture had passed. Their SARS-CoV-2 infection, verified by PCR, occurred between March and December 2020. Cells had half their medium changed to IL-2 medium on days 3 and 7. Sequencing used immunoSEQ multiplex PCR; TCRdb keeps in-frame clones, though not all of them. The data hold 24,000 or so clones, with approximately 80% observed a single time.

The clonotype originates from a human donor who had a prior SARS-CoV-2 infection. The material was CD4+ T cells from PBMCs cultured with HCoV-NL63 spike peptides, obtained before COVID-19 vaccination. The rearrangement joins TRBV5-5 to TRBJ2-2, with D possibly being TRBD2 (6 bases). CDR3 nucleotide sequence: TGTGCCAGCCTCCTGGGGCCAGGGAGGATAGGGGAGCTGTTTTTT. The encoded protein is CASLLGPGRIGELFF.